This record looks at one T cell receptor (beta chain) sequence and its context. The CDR3 sequence is 14 residues long. The germline V gene encodes CDR1 MGHRA and CDR2 YSYEKL. V shed 0 bases and J shed 4 bases, with 10 bases lying between them. The record originates from a study of cytomegalovirus exposure and HLA in healthy donors. In the PCR, 60 Vbeta and 13 Jbeta primers were used. Some clones are missing from TCRdb's copy, which holds only in-frame ones; the method was immunoSEQ multiplex PCR. The sample lists under 200,000 clones, roughly 80% occurring once. This clonotype was obtained from a man aged 25-45 years in good health and CMV-seronegative. V usage is TRBV4-1 and J usage is TRBJ2-7, with D tentatively TRBD2 (7 bases). Sequencing was performed on PBMCs. The CDR3 DNA follows: TGCGCCAGCAGCCAAGAAGAGGGGGGGTACGAGCAGTACTTC. Translating it yields CASSQEEGGYEQYF.